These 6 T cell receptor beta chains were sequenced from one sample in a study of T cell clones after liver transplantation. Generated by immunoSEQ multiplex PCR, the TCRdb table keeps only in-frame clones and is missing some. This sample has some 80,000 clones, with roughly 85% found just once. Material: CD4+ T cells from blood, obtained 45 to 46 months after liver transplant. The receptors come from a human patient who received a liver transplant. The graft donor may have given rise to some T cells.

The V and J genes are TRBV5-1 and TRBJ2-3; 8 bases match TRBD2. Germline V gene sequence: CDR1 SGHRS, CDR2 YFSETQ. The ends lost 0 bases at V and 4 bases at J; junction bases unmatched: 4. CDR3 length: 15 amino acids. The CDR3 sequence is CASSLASAGADTQYF. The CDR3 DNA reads TGCGCCAGCAGCTTGGCGTCAGCGGGAGCAGATACGCAGTATTTT.

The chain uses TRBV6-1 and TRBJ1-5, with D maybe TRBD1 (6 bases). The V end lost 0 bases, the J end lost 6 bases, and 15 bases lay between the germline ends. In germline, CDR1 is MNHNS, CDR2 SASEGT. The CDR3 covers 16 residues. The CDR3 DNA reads TGTGCCAGCAGTGAAGCGCCGGCAGGGGTGGGTCAGCCCCAGCATTTT. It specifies CASSEAPAGVGQPQHF.

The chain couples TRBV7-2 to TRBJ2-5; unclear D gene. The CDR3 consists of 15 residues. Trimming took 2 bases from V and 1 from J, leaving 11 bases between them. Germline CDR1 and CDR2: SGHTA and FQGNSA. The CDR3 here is CASSLSRTAQETQYF. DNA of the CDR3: TGTGCCAGCAGCTTAAGCAGGACGGCCCAAGAGACCCAGTACTTC.

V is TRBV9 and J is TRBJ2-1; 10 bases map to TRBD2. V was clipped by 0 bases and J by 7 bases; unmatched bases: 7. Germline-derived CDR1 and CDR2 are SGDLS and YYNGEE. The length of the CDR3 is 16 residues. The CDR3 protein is CASSVDPGLARNEQFF. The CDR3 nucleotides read TGTGCCAGCAGCGTAGACCCGGGACTAGCGAGGAATGAGCAGTTCTTC.

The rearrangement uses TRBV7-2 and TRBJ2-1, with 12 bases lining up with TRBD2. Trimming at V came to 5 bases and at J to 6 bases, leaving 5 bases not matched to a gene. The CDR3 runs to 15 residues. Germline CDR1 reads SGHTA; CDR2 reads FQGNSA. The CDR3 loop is CASSPRTSGTNEQFF. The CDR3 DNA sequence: TGTGCCAGCAGCCCGCGGACTAGCGGGACCAATGAGCAGTTCTTC.

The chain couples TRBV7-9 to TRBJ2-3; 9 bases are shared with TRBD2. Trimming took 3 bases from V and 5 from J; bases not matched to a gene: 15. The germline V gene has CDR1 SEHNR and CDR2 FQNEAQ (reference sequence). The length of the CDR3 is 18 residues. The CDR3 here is CASSFPLRVAGGQDTQYF. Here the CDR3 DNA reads TGTGCCAGCAGCTTTCCACTAAGAGTGGCGGGAGGGCAAGATACGCAGTATTTT.